Below, 22 T cell receptor beta chains from the same sample are listed, as sequenced in a study of cytomegalovirus exposure and HLA in healthy donors. Both 60 Vbeta primers and 13 Jbeta primers went into the PCR. Assay: immunoSEQ multiplex PCR; the TCRdb copy retains only in-frame clones and omits some. Of nearly 100,000 clones in the sample, around 9.6% were seen once. The sample consisted of PBMCs. These receptors were collected from a man aged 45-65 years in good health and CMV-seropositive.

This clone has only a few counts. This chain connects TRBV4-3 to TRBJ2-7; weak D call: TRBD2 (6 bases). Trimming stripped 1 base from V and 5 bases from J, with 18 bases between. Germline V gives CDR1 LGHNA, CDR2 YSLEER. This CDR3 region has 16 residues. Here the CDR3 reads CASSQGEASAINEQYF. The DNA of the CDR3 is TGCGCCAGCAGCCAAGGTGAGGCTAGCGCAATTAACGAGCAGTACTTC.

The sample holds a few counts of this clone. The J gene is TRBJ2-5, the V gene TRBV5-6; 8 bases are a match to TRBD1. V trimming: 2 bases; J trimming: 6 bases; junction bases outside the gene matches: 9. Germline-derived CDR1 and CDR2 are SGHDT and YYEEEE. CDR3 length: 15 residues. The CDR3 DNA is TGTGCCAGCAGCTTTCGTGGCAGGGGGCTGAAGACCCAGTACTTC. Its protein is CASSFRGRGLKTQYF. The full variable domain, completed using reference TRBV5-6 and TRBJ2-5, is DAGVTQSPTHLIKTRGQQVTLRCSPKSGHDTVSWYQQALGQGPQFIFQYYEEEERQRGNFPDRFSGHQFPNYSSELNVNALLLGDSALYLCASSFRGRGLKTQYFGPGTRLLVL.

J is TRBJ2-3 and V is TRBV28, with TRBD2 matching 11 bases. V was clipped by 3 bases and J by 0 bases; unmatched bases: 8. CDR1 and CDR2 (germline): MDHEN, SYDVKM. The CDR3 runs 18 residues. The CDR3 loop reads CASSFPSGRYPSTDTQYF. The CDR3 DNA follows: TGTGCCAGCAGTTTCCCTAGCGGGAGGTATCCTAGCACAGATACGCAGTATTTT.

The chain employs TRBV6-1 and TRBJ2-1; possibly TRBD1 for D (5 bases). V gave up 3 bases and J gave up 9 bases, with 18 bases separating them. Germline V CDR1 and CDR2: MNHNS, SASEGT. The CDR3 is 15 amino acids. CDR3 nucleotide sequence: TGTGCCAGCAGTGAGACCCGAGCGCCGCAGGGTGAGCAGTTCTTC. Its protein product is CASSETRAPQGEQFF.

The chain uses TRBV29-1 and TRBJ1-3; perhaps TRBD1 as D (5 bases). In germline, CDR1 is SQVTM, CDR2 ANQGSEA. This CDR3 region has 13 residues. The V end was cut by 3 bases, the J end by 4 bases, with 10 bases between. CDR3 sequence: CSVEPGSGNTIYF. The CDR3 DNA reads TGCAGCGTTGAGCCAGGGTCCGGAAACACCATATATTTT. Using reference TRBV29-1 and TRBJ1-3 for the parts outside the CDR3, the full variable domain is SAVISQKPSRDICQRGTSLTIQCQVDSQVTMMFWYRQQPGQSLTLIATANQGSEATYESGFVIDKFPISRPNLTFSTLTVSNMSPEDSSIYLCSVEPGSGNTIYFGEGSWLTVV.

This sequence joins TRBV5-1 and TRBJ1-5; a possible D gene is TRBD1 (6 bases). The V gene's germline CDR1 is SGHRS and CDR2 YFSETQ. V gave up 1 base and J gave up 4 bases, with 12 bases separating them. The CDR3 is made up of 15 amino acids. The CDR3 loop reads CASSLLGRGNQPQHF. The CDR3 DNA is TGCGCCAGCAGCTTGTTGGGCAGGGGTAATCAGCCCCAGCATTTT.

This clone was detected only a few times. The chain has TRBV5-1 and TRBJ2-2; D is possibly TRBD1 (5 bases). Germline V gene lookup returns CDR1 SGHRS and CDR2 YFSETQ. The V end was cut by 3 bases, the J end by 4 bases, with 19 bases between. CDR3 size: 17 residues. CDR3 loop: CASSYHRFPSTTGELFF. The CDR3 nucleotides are TGCGCCAGCAGCTATCACAGGTTTCCGTCAACCACCGGGGAGCTGTTTTTT.

The chain carries TRBV7-6 and TRBJ1-4, with 9 positions matching TRBD1. J gave up 4 bases and V 1 base, and 1 base lay outside the gene matches. This CDR3 is 15 amino acids long. In germline, CDR1 is SGHVS, CDR2 FNYEAQ. The CDR3 DNA is TGTGCCAGCAGCTTAGGGGACAGGGATAATGAAAAACTGTTTTTT. The encoded protein is CASSLGDRDNEKLFF.

This clone was counted only a few times. The rearrangement uses TRBV29-1 and TRBJ2-1; the match to TRBD2 covers 16 bases. CDR1 is SQVTM and CDR2 is ANQGSEA in the germline V gene. The CDR3 sequence is 18 residues long. The junction had 8 bases not matched to a gene; V was cut back by 4 bases and J by 2 bases. In DNA, the CDR3 is TGCAGCGTTGGTACCGGGACTAGCGGGAGGGCCGCCTACAATGAGCAGTTCTTC. It yields the protein CSVGTGTSGRAAYNEQFF.

There are many counts of this clone. This chain connects TRBV10-3 to TRBJ1-5, with TRBD1 matching 8 bases. From germline, CDR1 is ENHRY and CDR2 SYGVKD. This CDR3 region has 15 residues. V dropped 4 bases and J dropped 2; count of bases not matched to a gene: 4. Here the CDR3 DNA reads TGTGCCATCAGTGCTACAGGGGGGGGCAATCAGCCCCAGCATTTT. Translation gives CAISATGGGNQPQHF.

In this sample, this clone turned up many times. This chain joins TRBV2 and TRBJ1-1, with TRBD1 matching 8 bases. With 8 bases clipped from V and 4 bases from J, the junction kept 9 bases outside the gene matches. The CDR3 extends over 14 amino acids. From germline, CDR1 is SNHLY and CDR2 FYNNEI. CDR3 sequence: CASQIGQGATEAFF. In DNA, the CDR3 is TGTGCCAGCCAGATCGGACAGGGAGCCACTGAAGCTTTCTTT.

The J gene is TRBJ2-7, the V gene TRBV6-5; no definite D call. Per the germline V gene, CDR1 is MNHEY and CDR2 is SVGAGI. The CDR3 is 14 amino acids. The V end was cut by 2 bases, the J end by 5 bases, with 13 bases between. CDR3 amino acids: CASSYIGRHHEQYF. The CDR3 DNA follows: TGTGCCAGCAGTTACATCGGCAGGCACCACGAGCAGTACTTC.

This sequence joins TRBV19 and TRBJ1-5; TRBD1 aligns across 9 bases. Germline CDR1 reads LNHDA; CDR2 reads SQIVND (reference sequence). The CDR3 extends over 16 amino acids. Trimming cost V 5 bases and J 1 base; bases outside gene matches: 6. The CDR3 DNA sequence: TGTGCCAGTAGTGCAGGACAGGGGTTAAGCAATCAGCCCCAGCATTTT. Translation: CASSAGQGLSNQPQHF.

This rearrangement joins TRBV11-2 to TRBJ2-6, with D perhaps matching TRBD1 (6 bases). The CDR3 loop spans 18 amino acids. Trimming shortened V by 3 bases and J by 1 base, and 16 bases separated the two germline ends. From germline, CDR1 is SGHAT and CDR2 FQNNGV. In DNA, the CDR3 is TGTGCCAGCAGCTTGCGGACAGATTGGACTTCTGGGGCCAACGTCCTGACTTTC. This sequence encodes CASSLRTDWTSGANVLTF.

In this sample, this clone turned up a few times. The rearrangement links TRBV4-1 to TRBJ2-7; 8 nucleotides match TRBD2. The V segment lost 5 bases and the J segment 0 bases; nucleotides outside the gene matches: 3. CDR3 size: 14 residues. CDR1 and CDR2 (germline): MGHRA, YSYEKL. CDR3 sequence reads: CASSFGLASYEQYF. As DNA, the CDR3 is TGCGCCAGCAGCTTCGGACTAGCCTCCTACGAGCAGTACTTC.

There are a few counts of this clone. The chain is built from TRBV30 and TRBJ2-5; D is unclear. The CDR3 contains 11 residues. The ends were cut back, 2 bases at V and 5 bases at J, with 6 bases in the middle. Germline lookup yields CDR1 GTSNPN and CDR2 SVGIG (reference sequence). The CDR3 spells CAWSLLETQYF. The CDR3, as DNA: TGTGCCTGGAGTCTATTGGAGACCCAGTACTTC.

The chain has TRBV2 and TRBJ2-6, with a weak D call TRBD1 (5 bases). Germline V gene lookup returns CDR1 SNHLY and CDR2 FYNNEI. Trimming cost V 4 bases and J 2 bases, with 15 bases left between them. The CDR3 contains 17 residues. DNA of the CDR3: TGTGCCAGCAGTGCGAAGACCAGGGTAACTGGGGCCAACGTCCTGACTTTC. It yields the protein CASSAKTRVTGANVLTF.

This clone has just a few counts. CDR3 region: CASRAPGQTDYGYTF. The CDR3 DNA follows: TGTGCCAGCAGGGCGCCGGGACAGACGGATTATGGCTACACCTTC. The chain combines TRBV6-5 with TRBJ1-2; TRBD1 matches 7 bases. V was clipped by 6 bases and J by 5 bases; unmatched bases: 12. In germline, CDR1 is MNHEY, CDR2 SVGAGI. This CDR3 region has 15 residues.

This clone was observed a handful of times. The chain combines TRBV9 with TRBJ2-1; D perhaps matches TRBD2 (6 bases). The CDR3 consists of 16 residues. Per germline, CDR1 SGDLS and CDR2 YYNGEE. V shed 3 bases and J shed 4 bases, with 17 bases lying between them. This chain's CDR3 is CASSALTWAGYNEQFF. Here the CDR3 DNA reads TGTGCCAGCAGCGCCTTGACATGGGCGGGGTACAATGAGCAGTTCTTC. The full variable domain, completed using reference TRBV9 and TRBJ2-1, is DSGVTQTPKHLITATGQRVTLRCSPRSGDLSVYWYQQSLDQGLQFLIQYYNGEERAKGNILERFSAQQFPDLHSELNLSSLELGDSALYFCASSALTWAGYNEQFFGPGTRLTVL.

This clone has more than one count but fewer than ten. The J gene is TRBJ1-1, the V gene TRBV6-5, with TRBD1 matching over 7 bases. CDR1 is MNHEY, CDR2 SVGAGI, per germline. The CDR3 length is 13 residues. J lost 10 bases, V lost 5 bases, and 10 bases had no gene match. The CDR3 DNA is TGTGCCAGCAGTACAGGGACAGCCTCTGGAGCTTTCTTT. It yields the protein CASSTGTASGAFF.

The J gene is TRBJ2-3, the V gene TRBV5-1; 9 nucleotides line up with TRBD2. The CDR3 extends over 14 amino acids. Germline V CDR1 and CDR2: SGHRS, YFSETQ. Germline trimming cut 4 bases from V and 5 bases from J; bases unmatched to any gene: 5. As DNA, the CDR3 is TGCGCCAGCAGCCCAGGACTAGCGAGAGATACGCAGTATTTT. This encodes CASSPGLARDTQYF. The whole variable domain, remainder taken from reference TRBV5-1 and TRBJ2-3, is KAGVTQTPRYLIKTRGQQVTLSCSPISGHRSVSWYQQTPGQGLQFLFEYFSETQRNKGNFPGRFSGRQFSNSRSEMNVSTLELGDSALYLCASSPGLARDTQYFGPGTRLTVL.

The sample holds a few counts of this clone. V usage is TRBV11-1 and J usage is TRBJ2-3, with D perhaps TRBD2 (6 bases). The CDR3 covers 18 residues. The V gene lost 2 bases and the J gene lost 0 bases, with 18 bases spanning the gap. CDR1 is SGHAT and CDR2 is FQDESV in the germline V gene (reference sequence). The CDR3 coding sequence is TGTGCCAGCAGCTTACGATCCAAATACGGGACTAGCACAGATACGCAGTATTTT. This translates into CASSLRSKYGTSTDTQYF.